This passage covers 8 T cell receptor beta chains from one sample sequenced in a study of tumor and adjacent non-tumor tissue in lung cancer. The library came from three nested PCR rounds adapted from ARM-PCR protocols. MiXCR was run by TCRdb on the multiplex PCR reads, yielding one entry per CDR3 protein. The sample records approximately 62,000 distinct CDR3 sequences, about 61% being singletons. RNA was extracted from bulk tissue without any cell sorting. The normal lung tissue was taken more than 3 cm from the tumor edge. Sequencing was performed on distant non-tumor lung tissue. The source is a man between 70 and 80 years old with non-small cell lung cancer.

A note on this clonotype: No conserved phenylalanine or tryptophan ends this CDR3, so it is likely a read error. The rearrangement joins TRBV14 to TRBJ2-5; D remains unclear. The CDR3 is made up of 12 amino acids. CDR1 and CDR2 from the germline V gene are SGHDN and FVKESK. The CDR3 spells CASSPTGWTQYS. CDR3 in DNA: TGTGCTAGCAGCCCCACCGGGTGGACCCAGTACTCC.

This clonotype is a singleton in its sample. This sequence joins TRBV5-1 and TRBJ2-1; possibly TRBD1 for D (5 bases). The germline V gene encodes CDR1 SGHRS and CDR2 YFSETQ. The length of the CDR3 is 13 residues. Trimming took 7 bases from V and 5 from J, leaving 13 bases between them. CDR3: CASGMTANNEQFF. The DNA of the CDR3 is TGCGCCAGCGGCATGACAGCGAACAATGAGCAGTTCTTC.

Remarks on this clonotype: Mismatch with germline at one junction end may stem from a read error. This rearrangement joins TRBV11-1 to TRBJ2-7; 7 positions agree with TRBD1. The germline V gene encodes CDR1 SGHAT and CDR2 FQDESV (reference sequence). The CDR3 has 15 residues. The CDR3 DNA follows: TGTACCAGCAGTCCTGCCGGGACAGTGGCCTACGAGCAGTACTTC. Its protein product is CTSSPAGTVAYEQYF.

For this clonotype: This may stem from a read error, because a much larger clone lies one nucleotide away. The conserved phenylalanine or tryptophan normally closing the CDR3 is absent here, so this likely arose from a read error. The chain recombines TRBV6-1 with TRBJ2-5, with D perhaps being TRBD1 or TRBD2 (5 bases each). Germline values: CDR1 MNHNS, CDR2 SASEGT. The CDR3 length is 14 residues. V lost 1 base and J lost 5, with 11 bases in between. CDR3 DNA: TGTGCCAGCAGTGAAGAAGGGACCCGGGAGACCCAGTACCTC. Amino acid sequence: CASSEEGTRETQYL.

This clonotype was seen only a few times. Since a much larger clone is just one base distant, this may be a read error. This chain joins TRBV6-2 or TRBV6-3 and TRBJ1-1, with D perhaps matching TRBD1 (6 bases). The CDR3 sequence is 13 residues long. Germline loops: CDR1 MNHEY, CDR2 SVGEGT. The CDR3 sequence is CASRDNKNAEAFF. CDR3 DNA sequence: TGTGCCAGTCGGGACAACAAGAACGCTGAAGCTTTCTTT.

About this clonotype itself: With a much larger clone just one base away, this may be a read error. This chain uses TRBV6-1 with TRBJ2-2, with a weak D call TRBD2 (5 bases). This CDR3 is 15 amino acids long. Germline V gives CDR1 MNHNS, CDR2 SASEGT. The CDR3 DNA reads as TGTGCCAGCGGACCGGACGTATACCCCACCGGGGAGCTGTATTTT. It yields the protein CASGPDVYPTGELYF.

As regards this clonotype: This CDR3 fails to terminate in the conserved phenylalanine or tryptophan, so it likely reflects a read error. The chain couples TRBV6-1 to TRBJ2-7; D not resolved. CDR1 and CDR2 (germline): MNHNS, SASEGT. The CDR3 runs to 15 residues. Trimming left V 6 bases short and J 1 base short, with 16 bases between. The CDR3 region has the DNA TGTGCCAGCAGGACAATTGAGGCAGTGTCCTACGAGCAGTACATC. It yields the protein CASRTIEAVSYEQYI.

In regard to this clonotype: No conserved phenylalanine or tryptophan is present at the end of the CDR3, so a read error is the likely explanation. The CDR3 is CVSSSRDGRHYGYTS. In DNA, the CDR3 is TGTGTCAGCAGCTCCCGGGACGGACGCCACTATGGCTACACCTCC. The rearrangement links TRBV6-5 to TRBJ1-2, with D perhaps TRBD1 (5 bases). In germline, CDR1 is MNHEY, CDR2 SVGAGI. The CDR3 totals 15 residues.